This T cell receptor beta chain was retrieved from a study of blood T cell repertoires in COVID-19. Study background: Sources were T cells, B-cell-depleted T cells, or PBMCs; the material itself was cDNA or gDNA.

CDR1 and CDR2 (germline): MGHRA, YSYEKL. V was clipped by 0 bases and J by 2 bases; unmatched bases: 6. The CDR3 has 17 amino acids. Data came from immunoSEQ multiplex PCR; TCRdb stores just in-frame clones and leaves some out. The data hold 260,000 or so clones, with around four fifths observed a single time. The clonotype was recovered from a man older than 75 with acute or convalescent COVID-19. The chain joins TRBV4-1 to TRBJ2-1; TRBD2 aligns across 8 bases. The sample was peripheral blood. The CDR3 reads CASSQDQALAAYNEQFF. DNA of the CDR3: TGCGCCAGCAGCCAAGACCAGGCACTAGCGGCCTACAATGAGCAGTTCTTC.